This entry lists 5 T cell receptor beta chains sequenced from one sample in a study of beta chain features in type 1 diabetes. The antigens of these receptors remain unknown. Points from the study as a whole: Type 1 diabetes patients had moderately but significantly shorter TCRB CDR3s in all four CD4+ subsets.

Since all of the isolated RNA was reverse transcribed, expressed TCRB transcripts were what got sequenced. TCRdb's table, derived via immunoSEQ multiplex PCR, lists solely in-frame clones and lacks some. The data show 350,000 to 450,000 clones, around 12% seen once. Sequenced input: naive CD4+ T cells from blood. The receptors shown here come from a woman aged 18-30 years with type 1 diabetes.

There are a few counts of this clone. The CDR3 DNA reads as TGTGCCAGCAGCTCTGGAGGCGGGACAGGGGGCAACTACACCTTC. Amino acid sequence: CASSSGGGTGGNYTF. The chain combines TRBV7-2 with TRBJ1-2; 12 bases fit TRBD1. Trimming cost V 4 bases and J 10 bases; bases outside gene matches: 10. Germline V lookup: CDR1 SGHTA, CDR2 FQGNSA. This CDR3 spans 15 amino acids. The full variable domain, with the rest looked up from reference TRBV7-2 and TRBJ1-2, is GAGVSQSPSNKVTEKGKDVELRCDPISGHTALYWYRQSLGQGLEFLIYFQGNSAPDKSGLPSDRFSAERTGGSVSTLTIQRTQQEDSAVYLCASSSGGGTGGNYTFGSGTRLTVV.

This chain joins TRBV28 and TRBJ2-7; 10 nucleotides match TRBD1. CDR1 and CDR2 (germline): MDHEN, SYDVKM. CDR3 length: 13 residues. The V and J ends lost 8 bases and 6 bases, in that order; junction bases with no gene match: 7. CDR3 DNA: TGTGCCAGCTGCCGACAGGGGGCATGCGAGCAGTACTTC. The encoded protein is CASCRQGACEQYF.

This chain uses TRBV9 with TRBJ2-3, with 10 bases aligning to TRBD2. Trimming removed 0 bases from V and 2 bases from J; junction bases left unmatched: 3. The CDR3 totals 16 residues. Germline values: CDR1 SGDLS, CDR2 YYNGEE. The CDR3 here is CASSVEAGGPTDTQYF. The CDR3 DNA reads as TGTGCCAGCAGCGTAGAAGCGGGGGGGCCCACAGATACGCAGTATTTT. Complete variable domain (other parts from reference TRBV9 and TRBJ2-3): DSGVTQTPKHLITATGQRVTLRCSPRSGDLSVYWYQQSLDQGLQFLIQYYNGEERAKGNILERFSAQQFPDLHSELNLSSLELGDSALYFCASSVEAGGPTDTQYFGPGTRLTVL.

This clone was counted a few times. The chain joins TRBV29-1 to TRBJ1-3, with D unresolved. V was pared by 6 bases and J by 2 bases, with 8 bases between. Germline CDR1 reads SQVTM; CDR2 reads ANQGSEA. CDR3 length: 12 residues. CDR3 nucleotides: TGCAGCGTCCGCGTCACTGGAAACACCATATATTTT. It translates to CSVRVTGNTIYF. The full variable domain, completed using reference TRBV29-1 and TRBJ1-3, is SAVISQKPSRDICQRGTSLTIQCQVDSQVTMMFWYRQQPGQSLTLIATANQGSEATYESGFVIDKFPISRPNLTFSTLTVSNMSPEDSSIYLCSVRVTGNTIYFGEGSWLTVV.

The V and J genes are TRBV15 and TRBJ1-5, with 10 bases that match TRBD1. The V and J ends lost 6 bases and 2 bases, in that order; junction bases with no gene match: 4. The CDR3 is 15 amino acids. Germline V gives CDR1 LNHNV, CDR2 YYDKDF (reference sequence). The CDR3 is CATSGTGVGNQPQHF. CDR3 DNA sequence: TGTGCCACCAGTGGGACAGGGGTGGGCAATCAGCCCCAGCATTTT.